Below, one TCR beta chain is given with its context. The germline CDR1 and CDR2 sequences are GTSNPN and SVGIG (reference sequence). The CDR3 has 14 amino acids. With 0 bases removed from V and 8 bases from J, the gap between germline ends came to 16 bases. This specimen belongs to a study of technical replicates of blood from several donors. TCRdb keeps only in-frame clones here, not all; method: immunoSEQ multiplex PCR. Of about 80,000 clones in the sample, around 97% were seen once. The sequencing sample was made of T cells isolated from PBMCs. The chain has TRBV30 and TRBJ1-2; D might be TRBD1 (5 bases). The sequence was obtained from a human donor in good health. The CDR3 region has the DNA TGTGCCTGGAGTGTACTAAGGGGCGAAGGGGGCTACACCTTC. It codes for CAWSVLRGEGGYTF.